This T cell receptor beta chain derives from a study of beta chain features in type 1 diabetes. Overall study context: Healthy donors and patients showed comparable age, gender and cell yields.

This CDR3 contains 13 residues. Trimming at V came to 3 bases and at J to 8 bases, leaving 4 bases not matched to a gene. In germline, CDR1 is KGHSH, CDR2 LQKENI. A note on this clone: Its antigen remains unknown.

Sorted populations all exceeded 95% purity. The investigators reverse transcribed all of the isolated RNA, so they sequenced expressed TCRB transcripts. Sequencing was performed with immunoSEQ multiplex PCR; in TCRdb, only in-frame clones are kept and a portion is missing. The sample includes about 53,000 clones, about 60% of them seen just once. Findings and limits, study-wide: Significant though moderate, a shortening of TCRB CDR3s appeared in all four CD4+ subsets of Type 1 diabetes patients. Diminished insertions and augmented deletions at VDJ junctions characterized type 1 diabetes patients. For cells with high TCR expression, cDNA sequencing could yield over-representation.

This clonotype was sampled from a woman younger than 45 with type 1 diabetes. Sequencing was carried out using stem cell memory CD4+ T cells from blood. The chain couples TRBV18 to TRBJ2-1; 7 bases match TRBD2. The CDR3 DNA reads as TGTGCCAGCTCACCGCACCGGGAGGATGAGCAGTTCTTC. It encodes CASSPHREDEQFF.